This record covers a single TCR beta chain. Its specificity is not known. Here immunoSEQ multiplex PCR was the method, and the copy in TCRdb shows in-frame clones only, minus some. Here the sample spans approximately 33,000 clones, almost 75% being singletons. The V segment lost 2 bases and the J segment 4 bases; nucleotides outside the gene matches: 6. This CDR3 has 17 amino acids. Germline values: CDR1 KGHSH, CDR2 LQKENI. This sample stems from a study of early stage breast cancer tumors. Study in general: Samples were sequenced at around 10-fold average coverage. Study-level results: Most shared enriched TCRB sequences were commonly generated ones. Tumor and normal breast were distinguished via blood comparison in about 90% of the 16 patients.

The chain employs TRBV18 and TRBJ2-1, with 12 bases identical to TRBD2. The sample was blood. The sequence came from a person aged 40 to 50 with breast cancer. The CDR3 DNA follows: TGTGCCAGCTCACCAACGACGGGACTAGCGGGTTACAATGAGCAGTTCTTC. Amino acid sequence: CASSPTTGLAGYNEQFF.